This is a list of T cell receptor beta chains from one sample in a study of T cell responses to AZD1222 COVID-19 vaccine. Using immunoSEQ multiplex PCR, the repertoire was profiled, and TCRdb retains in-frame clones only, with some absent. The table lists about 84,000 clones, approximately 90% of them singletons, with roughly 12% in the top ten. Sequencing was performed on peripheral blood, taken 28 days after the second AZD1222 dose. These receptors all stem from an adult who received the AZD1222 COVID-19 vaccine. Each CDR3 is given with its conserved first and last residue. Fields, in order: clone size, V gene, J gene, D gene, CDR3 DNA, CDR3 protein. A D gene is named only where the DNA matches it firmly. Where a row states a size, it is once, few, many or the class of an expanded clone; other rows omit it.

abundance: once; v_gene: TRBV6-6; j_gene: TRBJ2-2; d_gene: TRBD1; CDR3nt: TGTGCCAGCAGTCGTCGACAGGGGGCAGGGACCGGGGAGCTGTTTTTT; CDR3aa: CASSRRQGAGTGELFF
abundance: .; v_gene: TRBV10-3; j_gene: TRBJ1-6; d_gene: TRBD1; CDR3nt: TGTGCCATCAATCGGGACAGCAATTCACCCCTCCACTTT; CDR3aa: CAINRDSNSPLHF
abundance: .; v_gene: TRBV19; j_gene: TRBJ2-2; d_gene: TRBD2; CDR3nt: TGTGCCAGTATGAGCGGGGACGCGAACACCGGGGAGCTGTTTTTT; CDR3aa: CASMSGDANTGELFF
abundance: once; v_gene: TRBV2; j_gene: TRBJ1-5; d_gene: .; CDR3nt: TGTGCCAGCTCCCGCTTTGACGGGGCTAGCAATCAGCCCCAGCATTTT; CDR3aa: CASSRFDGASNQPQHF
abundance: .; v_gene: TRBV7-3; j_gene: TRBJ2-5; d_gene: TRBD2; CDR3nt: TGTGCCAGCAGCTTAACCGGGACTAGCGGGGGCCGGGCCCAGTACTTC; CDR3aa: CASSLTGTSGGRAQYF
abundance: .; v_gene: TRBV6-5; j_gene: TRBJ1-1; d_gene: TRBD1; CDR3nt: TGTGCCAGCAGTTACCAAGGGGGCGCGGATACTGAAGCTTTCTTT; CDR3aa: CASSYQGGADTEAFF
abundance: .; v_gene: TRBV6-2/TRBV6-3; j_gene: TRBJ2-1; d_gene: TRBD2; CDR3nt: TGTGCCAGCAGTGATCTAGCGGGGAACTCCTACAATGAGCAGTTCTTC; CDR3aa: CASSDLAGNSYNEQFF
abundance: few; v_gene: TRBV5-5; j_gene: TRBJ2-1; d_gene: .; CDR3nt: TGTGCCAGCAGCTTGCGGGAGTATGATGAGCAGTTCTTC; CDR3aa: CASSLREYDEQFF
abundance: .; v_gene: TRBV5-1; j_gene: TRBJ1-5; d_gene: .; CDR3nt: TGCGCCAGCAGCTTGGAGGCAGGGGGCAATCAGCCCCAGCATTTT; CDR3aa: CASSLEAGGNQPQHF
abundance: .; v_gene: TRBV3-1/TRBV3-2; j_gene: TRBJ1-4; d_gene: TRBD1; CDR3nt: TGTGCCAGCAGCACCCGGACAGGGGAAAAACTGTTTTTT; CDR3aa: CASSTRTGEKLFF
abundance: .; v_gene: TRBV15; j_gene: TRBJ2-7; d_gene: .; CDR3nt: TGTGCCACCAGCAGGGCACTGGAGAGCTCCTACGAGCAGTACTTC; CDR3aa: CATSRALESSYEQYF
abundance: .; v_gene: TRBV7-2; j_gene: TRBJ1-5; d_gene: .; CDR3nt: TGTGCCAGCAGCTTAGTAGGGGGGGTAGGCGATCAGCCCCAGCATTTT; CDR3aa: CASSLVGGVGDQPQHF
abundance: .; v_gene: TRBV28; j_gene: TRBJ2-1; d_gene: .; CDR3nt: TGTGCCAGCAGTTTTTACAATGAGCAGTTCTTC; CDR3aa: CASSFYNEQFF
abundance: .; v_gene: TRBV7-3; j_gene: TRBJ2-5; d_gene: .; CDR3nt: TGTGCCAGCAGCCGCGGTGGCTCCCAAGAGACCCAGTACTTC; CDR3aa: CASSRGGSQETQYF
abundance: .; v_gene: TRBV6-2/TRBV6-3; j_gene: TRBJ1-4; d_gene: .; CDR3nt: TGTGCCAGCAGTTACGTGAGGGGACAAGCAGCAACTAATGAAAAACTGTTTTTT; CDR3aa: CASSYVRGQAATNEKLFF
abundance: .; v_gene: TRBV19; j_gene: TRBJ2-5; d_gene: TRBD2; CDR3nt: TGTGCCAGTAGTATAGGTAGCGGGGAGATCCAAGAGACCCAGTACTTC; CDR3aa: CASSIGSGEIQETQYF
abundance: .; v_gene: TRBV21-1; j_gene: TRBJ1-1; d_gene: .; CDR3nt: TGTGCCAGCAGCAAAGTTGAGACAGGGGTTTACACTGAAGCTTTCTTT; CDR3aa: CASSKVETGVYTEAFF
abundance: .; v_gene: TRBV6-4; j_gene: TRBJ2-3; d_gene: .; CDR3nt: TGTGCCAGCAGTGTTGGGGATACGCAGTATTTT; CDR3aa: CASSVGDTQYF
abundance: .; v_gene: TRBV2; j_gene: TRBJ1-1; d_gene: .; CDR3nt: TGTGCCAGCAGTGAACATGAGAACACTGAAGCTTTCTTT; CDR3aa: CASSEHENTEAFF
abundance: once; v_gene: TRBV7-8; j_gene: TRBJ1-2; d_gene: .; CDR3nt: TGTGCCAGCAGCCCGGGACTCACGGCTATAGGCTACACCTTC; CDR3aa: CASSPGLTAIGYTF
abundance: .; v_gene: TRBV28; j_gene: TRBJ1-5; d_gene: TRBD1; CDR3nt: TGTGCCAGCAGCCCCCCCGGGACAGGGGTCGCTCAGCCCCAGCATTTT; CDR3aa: CASSPPGTGVAQPQHF
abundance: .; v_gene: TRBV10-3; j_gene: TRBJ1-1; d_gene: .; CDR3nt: TGTGCCATCAGTGAGTCGGGGCAGGGCCAAGCTTTCTTT; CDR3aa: CAISESGQGQAFF
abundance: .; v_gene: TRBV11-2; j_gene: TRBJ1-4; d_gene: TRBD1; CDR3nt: TGTGCCAGCAGCTTGGGATCCGGGACAGGGAATGAAAAACTGTTTTTT; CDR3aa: CASSLGSGTGNEKLFF
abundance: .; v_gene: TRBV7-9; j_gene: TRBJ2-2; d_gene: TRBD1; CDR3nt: TGTGCCAGCAGCTTAGGGACAGGGGGTCCCGGGGAGCTGTTTTTT; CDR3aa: CASSLGTGGPGELFF
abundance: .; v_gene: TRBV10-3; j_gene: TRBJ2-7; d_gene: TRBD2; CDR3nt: TGTGCCATCAGTCGGCAGCGGGGCTCCTACGAGCAGTACTTC; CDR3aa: CAISRQRGSYEQYF
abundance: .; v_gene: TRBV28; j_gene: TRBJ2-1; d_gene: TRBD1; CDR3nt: TGTGCCAGCAACAGGGGGCATTTCGACAATGAGCAGTTCTTC; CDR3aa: CASNRGHFDNEQFF
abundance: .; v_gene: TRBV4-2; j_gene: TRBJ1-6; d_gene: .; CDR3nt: TGTGCCAGCAGGAGCGGGCAAGTAGATTCACCCCTCCACTTT; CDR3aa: CASRSGQVDSPLHF
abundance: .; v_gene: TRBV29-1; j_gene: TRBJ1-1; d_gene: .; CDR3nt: TGCAGCGTTGTGCGGGGGACTGAAGCTTTCTTT; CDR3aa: CSVVRGTEAFF
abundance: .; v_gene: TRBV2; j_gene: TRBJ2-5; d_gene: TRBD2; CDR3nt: TGTGCCAGCAGCCCGGGGGGTAGCGGTCAAGAGACCCAGTACTTC; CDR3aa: CASSPGGSGQETQYF
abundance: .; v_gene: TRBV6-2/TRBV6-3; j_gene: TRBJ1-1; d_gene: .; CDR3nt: TGTGCCAGCAGTCCGATTGACCGGAGGGCTTTCTTT; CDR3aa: CASSPIDRRAFF
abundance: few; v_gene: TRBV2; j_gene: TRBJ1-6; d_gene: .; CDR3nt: TGTGCCAGCAGTTCAGACCCCGACAGCTCCTATAATTCACCCCTCCACTTT; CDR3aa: CASSSDPDSSYNSPLHF
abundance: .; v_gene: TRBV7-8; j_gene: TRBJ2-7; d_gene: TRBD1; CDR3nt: TGTGCCAGCAGCTGGAACCTACAGGGGGCCTGGGACGAGCAGTACTTC; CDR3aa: CASSWNLQGAWDEQYF
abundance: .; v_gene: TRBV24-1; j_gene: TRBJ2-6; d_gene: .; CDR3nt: TGTGCCACCAGTGTAACTGGGGCCAACGTCCTGACTTTC; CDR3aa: CATSVTGANVLTF
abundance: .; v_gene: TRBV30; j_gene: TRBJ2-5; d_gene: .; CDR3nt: TGTGCCTGGAGTAGTCAGATCGAGACCCAGTACTTC; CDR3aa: CAWSSQIETQYF
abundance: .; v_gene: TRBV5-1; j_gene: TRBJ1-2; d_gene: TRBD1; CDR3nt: TGCGCCAGCAGCGGGGGACAGGGCTATGGCTACACCTTC; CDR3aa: CASSGGQGYGYTF
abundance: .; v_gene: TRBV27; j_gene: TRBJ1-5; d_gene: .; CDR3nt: TGTGCCAGCAGATCGGTGGGGGTGGGAAATCAGCCCCAGCATTTT; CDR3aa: CASRSVGVGNQPQHF
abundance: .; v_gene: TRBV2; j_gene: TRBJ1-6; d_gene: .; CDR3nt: TGTGCCAGCAGTGAGTCTACACGTTCGAATTCACCCCTCCACTTT; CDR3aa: CASSESTRSNSPLHF
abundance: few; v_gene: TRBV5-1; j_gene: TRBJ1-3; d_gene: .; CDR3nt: TGCGCCAGCGGAGGGGGGACCTCAAGTTCCGGGAACACCATATATTTT; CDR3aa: CASGGGTSSSGNTIYF
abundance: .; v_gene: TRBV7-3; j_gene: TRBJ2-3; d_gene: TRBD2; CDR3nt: TGTGCCAGCAGCCCAGGACTAGCGAGGAGCACAGATACGCAGTATTTT; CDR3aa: CASSPGLARSTDTQYF
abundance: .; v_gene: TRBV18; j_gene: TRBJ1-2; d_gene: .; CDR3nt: TGTGCCAGCTCACCACAACCCTATGGCTACACCTTC; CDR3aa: CASSPQPYGYTF
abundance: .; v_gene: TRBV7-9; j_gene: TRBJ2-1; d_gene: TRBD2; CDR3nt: TGTGCCTACAACCGCGGGGGACGCTACAATGAGCAGTTCTTC; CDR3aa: CAYNRGGRYNEQFF
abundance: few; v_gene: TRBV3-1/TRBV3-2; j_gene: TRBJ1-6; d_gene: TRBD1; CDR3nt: TGTGCCAGCAGCCCTCAAGGGGGCAATTCACCCCTCCACTTT; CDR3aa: CASSPQGGNSPLHF
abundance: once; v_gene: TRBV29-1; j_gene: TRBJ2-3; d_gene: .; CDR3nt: TGCAGCGTTGAAACAGGGTCTAGCACAGATACGCAGTATTTT; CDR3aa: CSVETGSSTDTQYF
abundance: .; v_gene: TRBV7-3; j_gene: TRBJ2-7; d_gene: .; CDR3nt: TGTGCCAGCAGCTTAGGAGATCGGTTAGACGAGCAGTACTTC; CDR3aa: CASSLGDRLDEQYF
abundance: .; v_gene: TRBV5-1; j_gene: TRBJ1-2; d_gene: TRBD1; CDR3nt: TGCGCCAGCAGCCTACAGGGGGGAAACTATGGCTACACCTTC; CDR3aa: CASSLQGGNYGYTF
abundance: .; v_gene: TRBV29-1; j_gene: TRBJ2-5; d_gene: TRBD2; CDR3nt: TGCAGCGGTAGCGGGGGGGGGCAAGAGACCCAGTACTTC; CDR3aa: CSGSGGGQETQYF
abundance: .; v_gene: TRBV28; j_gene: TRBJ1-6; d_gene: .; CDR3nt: TGTGCCAGCAGACCCCGTAACCCGGGCAATTCACCCCTCCACTTT; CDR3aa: CASRPRNPGNSPLHF